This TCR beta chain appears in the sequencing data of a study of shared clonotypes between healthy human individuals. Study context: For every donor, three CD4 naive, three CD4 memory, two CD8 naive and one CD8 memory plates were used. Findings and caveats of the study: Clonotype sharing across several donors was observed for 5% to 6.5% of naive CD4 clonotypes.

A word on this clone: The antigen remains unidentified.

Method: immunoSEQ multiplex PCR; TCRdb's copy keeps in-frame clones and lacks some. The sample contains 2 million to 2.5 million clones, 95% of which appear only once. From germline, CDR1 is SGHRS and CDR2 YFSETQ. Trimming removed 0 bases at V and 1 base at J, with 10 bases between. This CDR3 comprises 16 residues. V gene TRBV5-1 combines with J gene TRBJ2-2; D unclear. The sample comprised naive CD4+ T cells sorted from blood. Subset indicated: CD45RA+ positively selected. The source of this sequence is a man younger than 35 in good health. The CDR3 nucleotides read TGCGCCAGCAGCTTGGCGGCGACACTGAACACCGGGGAGCTGTTTTTT. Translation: CASSLAATLNTGELFF.